Below are 25 T cell receptor beta chains sequenced from a single sample in a study of a mutant IDH1 vaccine in newly diagnosed glioma. The time point was: baseline, week 1 (first vaccination visit). The treatment: pre-vaccination baseline after standard-of-care therapy. Produced via immunoSEQ multiplex PCR; TCRdb's table is partial and in-frame only. Among 92,000 or so clones listed, over 75% were seen once. The material was PBMCs, obtained from a glioma patient treated with radiotherapy, temozolomide or both. These receptors were obtained from a man between 35 and 55 years old with glioma. Some clones in this sample may be carry-over from other donors' samples.

J is TRBJ2-1 and V is TRBV4-1; no firm D call. The germline V and J ends were trimmed by 6 bases and 4 bases, with 13 bases remaining between them. The CDR3 sequence is 14 residues long. CDR1 is MGHRA, CDR2 YSYEKL, per germline. The CDR3 reads CASSRVSGYNEQFF. In DNA, the CDR3 is TGCGCCAGCAGTCGGGTTTCAGGTTACAATGAGCAGTTCTTC.

The rearrangement joins TRBV2 to TRBJ1-1; tentatively, D is TRBD1 (5 bases). The CDR3 extends over 11 amino acids. The V gene lost 7 bases and the J gene lost 8 bases, with 11 bases spanning the gap. Looked up from germline, CDR1 is SNHLY and CDR2 is FYNNEI. The CDR3 sequence is CASTDAGEAFF. As DNA, the CDR3 is TGTGCCAGCACTGACGCAGGGGAAGCTTTCTTT.

This chain joins TRBV5-1 and TRBJ1-4; TRBD1 is a possible D gene (6 bases). The ends were cut back, 1 base at V and 2 bases at J, with 9 bases in the middle. The CDR3 is made up of 15 amino acids. Germline V gene lookup returns CDR1 SGHRS and CDR2 YFSETQ. The CDR3 nucleotides read TGCGCCAGCAGCTTGACAGGGATCACTAATGAAAAACTGTTTTTT. This codes for CASSLTGITNEKLFF.

The J gene is TRBJ1-1, the V gene TRBV5-1; D is ambiguous. Germline-derived CDR1 and CDR2 are SGHRS and YFSETQ. The CDR3 loop spans 15 amino acids. V lost 0 bases and J lost 2, with 11 bases in between. Written as DNA, the CDR3 is TGCGCCAGCAGCTTGGCCACGGGCTTCAACACTGAAGCTTTCTTT. Translated, it gives CASSLATGFNTEAFF. The whole variable domain, remainder taken from reference TRBV5-1 and TRBJ1-1, is KAGVTQTPRYLIKTRGQQVTLSCSPISGHRSVSWYQQTPGQGLQFLFEYFSETQRNKGNFPGRFSGRQFSNSRSEMNVSTLELGDSALYLCASSLATGFNTEAFFGQGTRLTVV.

This chain joins TRBV6-1 and TRBJ2-7; no clear D. Trimming removed 2 bases from V and 6 bases from J, with 14 bases in between. Germline V gene data show CDR1 as MNHNS and CDR2 as SASEGT. The CDR3 runs 14 residues. The CDR3 is CASSETVLYAEQYF. DNA of the CDR3: TGTGCCAGCAGTGAAACGGTCCTATATGCCGAGCAGTACTTC.

The V gene is TRBV5-1, the J gene TRBJ1-6; D unclear. This CDR3 has 15 amino acids. Between the trimmed V and J ends, which lost 7 bases and 7 bases, there was a span of 18 bases. The germline V gene has CDR1 SGHRS and CDR2 YFSETQ. CDR3 bases: TGCGCCAGCCGACTCAGCGTAATCGGCAATTCACCCCTCCACTTT. Its protein is CASRLSVIGNSPLHF.

The V gene is TRBV19, the J gene TRBJ1-6; D gene uncertain. The CDR3 spans 15 residues. Looked up from germline, CDR1 is LNHDA and CDR2 is SQIVND (reference sequence). Trimming pared 3 bases from V and 7 bases from J, leaving 13 bases between. The CDR3 DNA follows: TGTGCCAGTAGTATTGGGCGGAGCAGCAATTCACCCCTCCACTTT. This encodes CASSIGRSSNSPLHF.

The chain combines TRBV6-5 with TRBJ1-5, with D perhaps TRBD1 (5 bases). In germline, CDR1 is MNHEY, CDR2 SVGAGI. V was shortened by 6 bases and J by 4 bases, with 10 bases between the two germline ends. The CDR3 runs 13 residues. The CDR3 DNA follows: TGTGCCAGCAGCTTCCAGGGAAATCAGCCCCAGCATTTT. It encodes CASSFQGNQPQHF.

The chain's CDR3 is CASSLNTGSETQYF. The CDR3 DNA is TGTGCCAGCAGCTTAAACACAGGGTCAGAGACCCAGTACTTC. The chain is built from TRBV7-8 and TRBJ2-5; D is possibly TRBD1 (6 bases). The length of the CDR3 is 14 residues. Trimming took 2 bases from V and 4 from J, leaving 11 bases between them. Germline lookup yields CDR1 SGHVS and CDR2 FQNEAQ.

The J gene is TRBJ1-6, the V gene TRBV5-1, with 9 nucleotides matching TRBD1. CDR1 is SGHRS, CDR2 YFSETQ, per germline. The CDR3 consists of 15 residues. V was clipped by 4 bases and J by 8 bases; unmatched bases: 7. The DNA for the CDR3 is TGCGCCAGCAGCGTCGAGACAGGGGGTTATTCACCCCTCCACTTT. Translating gives CASSVETGGYSPLHF.

The rearrangement links TRBV6-1 to TRBJ1-6; 7 bases map to TRBD1. This CDR3 is built from 15 residues. V was pared by 8 bases and J by 7 bases, with 11 bases of the junction left unmatched. Germline loops: CDR1 MNHNS, CDR2 SASEGT. The CDR3 coding sequence is TGTGCCAGCTACCAACTGCAGGGGGGGAATTCACCCCTCCACTTT. This sequence encodes CASYQLQGGNSPLHF.

This chain joins TRBV30 and TRBJ1-2, with 9 nucleotides matching TRBD1. There are 13 residues in the CDR3. Unmatched junction bases numbered 4, after V lost 3 bases and J lost 5 bases. Germline lookup yields CDR1 GTSNPN and CDR2 SVGIG (reference sequence). The DNA of the CDR3 is TGTGCCTGGAGGCTACAGGGGGCTTATGGCTACACCTTC. Protein product: CAWRLQGAYGYTF.

V and J are TRBV4-2 and TRBJ2-7, with D tentatively TRBD1 or TRBD2 (6 bases each). The CDR3 is 17 residues long. Germline lookup yields CDR1 LGHNA and CDR2 YNFKEQ. V gave up 1 base and J gave up 0 bases, with 16 bases separating them. The CDR3 spells CASSQALTGDNSYEQYF. DNA for the CDR3: TGTGCCAGCAGCCAAGCTTTAACGGGGGACAACTCCTACGAGCAGTACTTC.

The CDR3, as DNA: TGTGCCAGCAGTTACGGGGATGGGACTGAAGCTTTCTTT. Its protein is CASSYGDGTEAFF. The genes are TRBV6-5 and TRBJ1-1; D not resolved. CDR3 length equals 13 residues. Germline-derived CDR1 and CDR2 are MNHEY and SVGAGI. V lost 2 bases, J lost 5 bases, and 9 bases lay in between.

The gene calls are TRBV6-5 and TRBJ2-3; possibly TRBD2 for D (6 bases). The CDR3 covers 14 residues. The germline V gene encodes CDR1 MNHEY and CDR2 SVGAGI. V was pared by 0 bases and J by 6 bases, with 10 bases between. DNA of the CDR3: TGTGCCAGCAGTTACTCGTCTAGCGAGGATACGCAGTATTTT. Its translation is CASSYSSSEDTQYF.

The rearrangement uses TRBV5-1 and TRBJ2-5; D may be TRBD1 (6 bases). Trimming removed 7 bases at V and 4 bases at J, with 17 bases between. The CDR3 runs to 14 residues. CDR1 and CDR2 from the germline V gene are SGHRS and YFSETQ. CDR3 in amino acids: CASGPQGYRETQYF. The CDR3, as DNA: TGCGCCAGCGGGCCCCAGGGGTATCGAGAGACCCAGTACTTC.

J is TRBJ2-3 and V is TRBV4-2, with 8 bases that match TRBD2. Trimming at V came to 0 bases and at J to 1 base, leaving 3 bases not matched to a gene. The length of the CDR3 is 16 residues. CDR1 LGHNA and CDR2 YNFKEQ come from the germline V gene. In DNA, the CDR3 is TGTGCCAGCAGCCAAGAACGGGGGGGTGGCACAGATACGCAGTATTTT. The encoded protein is CASSQERGGGTDTQYF.

This chain links TRBV10-2 with TRBJ1-4; D possibly corresponds to TRBD1 (5 bases). This CDR3 contains 14 residues. Germline V gene sequence: CDR1 WSHSY, CDR2 SAAADI. V was cut by 5 bases and J by 6 bases, with 13 bases left in between. DNA for the CDR3: TGCGCCAGCAGTATCAGGGCGTATGATGAAAAACTGTTTTTT. The encoded protein is CASSIRAYDEKLFF.

The genes are TRBV6-5 and TRBJ2-2; TRBD2 is a possible D gene (7 bases). Germline-derived CDR1 and CDR2 are MNHEY and SVGAGI. The CDR3 has 16 residues. V was cut by 4 bases and J by 4 bases, with 16 bases left in between. The CDR3 nucleotides read TGTGCCAGCAGTTTTTCCGGGGGGCCGTTCACCGGGGAGCTGTTTTTT. It translates to CASSFSGGPFTGELFF.

This sequence joins TRBV6-5 and TRBJ2-7, with D possibly TRBD1 on 6 matching bases. Germline values: CDR1 MNHEY, CDR2 SVGAGI. V lost 8 bases, J lost 3 bases, and 20 bases lay in between. The CDR3 sequence is 15 residues long. The CDR3 loop reads CASGVTGKSRYEQYF. The CDR3 DNA reads TGTGCCAGCGGGGTAACAGGGAAGTCCCGCTACGAGCAGTACTTC.

This clone was detected many times. The CDR3 region has the DNA TGTGCCAGCAGCACAGGACAAGGGCACTACGAGCAGTACTTC. It codes for CASSTGQGHYEQYF. This chain links TRBV5-8 with TRBJ2-7; perhaps TRBD1 as D (5 bases). CDR1 is SGHTS, CDR2 YDEGEE, per germline. Trimming shortened V by 4 bases and J by 3 bases, and 14 bases separated the two germline ends. The CDR3 spans 14 residues.

This sequence joins TRBV29-1 and TRBJ1-1; TRBD1 is a possible D gene (6 bases). The CDR3 sequence is 13 residues long. Trimming left V 6 bases short and J 1 base short, with 12 bases between. Germline CDR1 and CDR2: SQVTM and ANQGSEA. The CDR3 region is CSVGGYWNTEAFF. CDR3 coding DNA: TGCAGCGTCGGGGGCTATTGGAACACTGAAGCTTTCTTT.

This clone was seen once. V gene TRBV5-6 combines with J gene TRBJ1-1; TRBD1 is a possible D gene (6 bases). The length of the CDR3 is 15 residues. Germline V gene data show CDR1 as SGHDT and CDR2 as YYEEEE. Between the trimmed V and J ends, which lost 4 bases and 1 base, there was a span of 14 bases. The CDR3 reads CASSRRGAGNTEAFF. In DNA form, the CDR3 reads TGTGCCAGCAGCCGGCGGGGGGCTGGGAACACTGAAGCTTTCTTT.

V is TRBV29-1 and J is TRBJ2-3; 12 bases are shared with TRBD2. CDR1 and CDR2 from the germline V gene are SQVTM and ANQGSEA. V lost 4 bases, J lost 3 bases, and 5 bases stayed unmatched. This CDR3 has 15 residues. CDR3 DNA sequence: TGCAGCGTTGGACTAGCGGGGGCCGCGACAGATACGCAGTATTTT. Translated: CSVGLAGAATDTQYF.

The count of this clone is one. V and J are TRBV7-9 and TRBJ2-7; D may be TRBD1 (5 bases). The V end was cut by 4 bases, the J end by 2 bases, with 12 bases between. Germline loops: CDR1 SEHNR, CDR2 FQNEAQ (reference sequence). The CDR3 has 14 residues. The CDR3 nucleotides read TGTGCCAGCAGCTGGGGCGATACACCCTACGAGCAGTACTTC. Translation gives CASSWGDTPYEQYF.